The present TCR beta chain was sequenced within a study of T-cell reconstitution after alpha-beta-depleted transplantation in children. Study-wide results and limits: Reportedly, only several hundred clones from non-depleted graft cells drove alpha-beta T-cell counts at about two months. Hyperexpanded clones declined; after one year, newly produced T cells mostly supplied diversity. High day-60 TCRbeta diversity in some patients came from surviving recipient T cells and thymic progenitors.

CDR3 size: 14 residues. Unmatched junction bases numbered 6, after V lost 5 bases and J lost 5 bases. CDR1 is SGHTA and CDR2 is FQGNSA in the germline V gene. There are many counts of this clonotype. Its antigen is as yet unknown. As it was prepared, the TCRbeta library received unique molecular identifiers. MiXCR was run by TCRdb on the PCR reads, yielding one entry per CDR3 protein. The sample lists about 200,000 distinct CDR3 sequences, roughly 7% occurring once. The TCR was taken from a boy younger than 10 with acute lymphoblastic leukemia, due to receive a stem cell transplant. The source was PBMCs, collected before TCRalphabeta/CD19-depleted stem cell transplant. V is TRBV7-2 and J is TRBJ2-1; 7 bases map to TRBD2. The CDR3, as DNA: TGTGCCAGCAGCCCCCTGACTAGCCACAATGAGCAGTTCTTC. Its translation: CASSPLTSHNEQFF.